One and the same sample provided the 2 T cell receptor beta chains below, sequenced in a study of breast tumors, draining lymph nodes, adjacent tissues (dated by TCRdb to the mid-2010s). The library was made by multiplex PCR. Reads for this sample came from an Illumina HiSeq 2000. TCRdb's own reprocessing of the public reads used fastp at Q25 and MiXCR and kept productive beta chains. Every distinct CDR3 protein forms one entry, paired with its most common genes and DNA. This sample comprises under 350,000 distinct CDR3 sequences, about 33% of them detected only once. The ten largest clones capture roughly 1.1% of the sample. Lymph node samples were obtained from the axillary draining lymph nodes of breast cancer patients. Source material: axillary lymph node tissue. These receptor sequences come from a female donor with breast cancer. Some clones in this sample may be carry-over from other donors' samples.

This clonotype was seen at least ten times. This rearrangement joins TRBV5-5 to TRBJ1-6; D remains unclear. V was clipped by 1 base and J by 4 bases, with 9 bases between them. CDR1 and CDR2 from the germline V gene are SGHKS and YYEKEE (reference sequence). CDR3 length equals 15 residues. The chain's CDR3 is CASSLSNEYNSPLHF. The CDR3 bases are TGTGCCAGCAGCTTGAGTAACGAATATAATTCACCCCTCCACTTT.

The rearrangement links TRBV30 to TRBJ1-4, with TRBD1 matching over 7 bases. CDR3 size: 13 residues. From germline, CDR1 is GTSNPN and CDR2 SVGIG (reference sequence). V lost 7 bases, J lost 8 bases, and 10 bases stayed unmatched. CDR3 nucleotide sequence: TGTGCCTCAAGGGGGCCCTTTTGGGAAAAACTGTTTTTT. This codes for CASRGPFWEKLFF.